This entry is about one T cell receptor (beta chain). Its target is not known. The data stem from a study of cytomegalovirus exposure and HLA in healthy donors. Notes on the study in general: As a later analysis revealed, the rate of TCR association differed by HLA locus, with DRB1 most and HLA-C fewest. Usually a TCR sequence was rare, but some public TCRs were found in many donors.

PCR involved 60 Vbeta and 13 Jbeta primers. The repertoire was sequenced with immunoSEQ multiplex PCR; TCRdb's copy has only in-frame clones and lacks some. The sample lists approximately 110,000 clones; about 80% were seen once. What was sequenced was PBMCs. The clonotype was recovered from a man between 45 and 60 years old in good health and CMV-seropositive.

As DNA, the CDR3 is TGTGCCAGCAGCTTAAGGGAGGCGGCGGGCAATGAGCAGTTCTTC. Protein sequence: CASSLREAAGNEQFF. V usage is TRBV11-2 and J usage is TRBJ2-1, with a possible D match to TRBD2 (6 bases). V was cut by 2 bases and J by 6 bases, with 14 bases left in between. The CDR3 sequence is 15 residues long. Germline-derived CDR1 and CDR2 are SGHAT and FQNNGV.